This T cell receptor beta chain was recovered during a study of CD4 T cells in relation to SARS-CoV-2 and coronaviruses. The overall study: The restricting HLA molecule for shared crossreactive spike epitopes was mapped.

Sequencing used immunoSEQ multiplex PCR; TCRdb keeps in-frame clones, though not all of them. The sample records over 20,000 clones, around four fifths being singletons. The unexposed donors gave CD4+ T cells in about 2011-2018, prior to COVID-19. CD4+ T cells were isolated from the cells after around 11 days of culture. As cell numbers allowed, unexposed-donor CD4+ T cells faced SARS-CoV-2 S/N and four cold-coronavirus spikes. Cultures received half-medium IL-2 refreshes on days 3 and 7. General study results and limits: In approximately 70% of donors, memory CD4+ clonotypes crossrecognized SARS-CoV-2 and at least one common cold coronavirus spike.

Regarding this clone: Its antigen is unknown.

This TCR was sampled from a human donor in good health. Material for sequencing was CD4+ T cells from PBMCs, cultured in vitro.

The CDR3 DNA sequence: TGTGCCAGCAGCCAAGTGAGGGGCGAGCAGTACTTC. Protein: CASSQVRGEQYF. The chain combines TRBV14 with TRBJ2-7; D is possibly TRBD1 or TRBD2 (5 bases each). Per germline, CDR1 SGHDN and CDR2 FVKESK. Trimming pared 1 base from V and 6 bases from J, leaving 7 bases between. There are 12 residues in the CDR3.